What follows is one T cell receptor (beta chain) and its context. What it recognizes is unknown. Amplification targeted TCR beta CDR3 regions from RNA transcripts. HTBI primers were employed in a first-round RT-PCR of the TCR CDR3. TCRdb itself ran the multiplex PCR reads through MiXCR, one entry per CDR3 protein. This repertoire shows fewer than 550,000 distinct CDR3 sequences, 15% to 19% found once; its top ten account for 13% to 15%. Criteria for exclusion of patients were uncontrolled infection, other autoimmune disease, pregnancy or lactation. Fresh peripheral blood, around 9.3 ml of it, supplied the PBMCs. These data are taken from a study of T cells in Graves' hyperthyroidism and ophthalmopathy. Broader study findings: The model made its ophthalmopathy prediction, and onset followed a median 6.5 months later. Among thyroid clonotypes expanded above 0.001, most also appeared in blood.

The V gene's germline CDR1 is MDHEN and CDR2 SYDVKM. V shed 2 bases and J 4 bases; nucleotides not matched to a gene: 12. The CDR3 consists of 17 residues. Sample: blood. This TCR was recovered from a woman in her late teens or twenties with Graves' hyperthyroidism. The chain carries TRBV28 and TRBJ2-7, with 9 bases identical to TRBD2. This CDR3 is CASSLVWGPSGIYEQYF. In nucleotides, the CDR3 is TGTGCCAGCAGTTTAGTTTGGGGGCCTAGCGGGATATACGAGCAGTACTTC.